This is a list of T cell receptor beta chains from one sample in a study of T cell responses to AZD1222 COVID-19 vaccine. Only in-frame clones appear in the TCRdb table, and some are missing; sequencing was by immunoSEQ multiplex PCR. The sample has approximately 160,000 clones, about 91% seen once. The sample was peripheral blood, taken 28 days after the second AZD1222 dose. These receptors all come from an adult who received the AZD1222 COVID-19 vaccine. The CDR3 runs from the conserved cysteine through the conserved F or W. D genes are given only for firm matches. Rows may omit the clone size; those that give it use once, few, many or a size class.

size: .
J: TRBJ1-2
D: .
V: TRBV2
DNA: TGTGCCAGCAAAGCGGAGGAGGGCTACACCTTC
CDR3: CASKAEEGYTF

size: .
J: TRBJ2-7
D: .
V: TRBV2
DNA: TGTGCCCCCATGTCTTACGAGCAGTACTTC
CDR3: CAPMSYEQYF

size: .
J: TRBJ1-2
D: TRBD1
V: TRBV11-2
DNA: TGTGCCAGCAGCTCAATTGATACAGGGGAGGTTGGCTACACCTTC
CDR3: CASSSIDTGEVGYTF

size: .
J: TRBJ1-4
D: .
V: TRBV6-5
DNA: TGTGCCACCTCCGGGACAATGAATGAAAAACTGTTTTTT
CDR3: CATSGTMNEKLFF

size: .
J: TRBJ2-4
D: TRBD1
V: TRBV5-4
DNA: TGTGCCAGCAGCCTCCCGGACAGGGGAGAAAACATTCAGTACTTC
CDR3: CASSLPDRGENIQYF

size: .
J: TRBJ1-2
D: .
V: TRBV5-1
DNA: TGCGCCAGCAGCTTGGACACCGGGACGGTAAACTATGGCTACACCTTC
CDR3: CASSLDTGTVNYGYTF

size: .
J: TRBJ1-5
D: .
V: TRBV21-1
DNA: TGTGCCAGCAGCAACCTCAGCCGGGACAGGGTCAATCAGCCCCAGCATTTT
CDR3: CASSNLSRDRVNQPQHF

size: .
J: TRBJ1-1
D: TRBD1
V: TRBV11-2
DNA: TGTGCCAGCAGCCCCTGGGACAGGGTTCGGAACACTGAAGCTTTCTTT
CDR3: CASSPWDRVRNTEAFF

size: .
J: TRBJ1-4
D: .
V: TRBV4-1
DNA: TGCGCCAGCAGCCAATGGCTACCTGCAACTAATGAAAAACTGTTTTTT
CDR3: CASSQWLPATNEKLFF

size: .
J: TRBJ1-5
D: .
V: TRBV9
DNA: TGTGCCAGCAGCGTCCAGAACTTGCAGCCCCAGCATTTT
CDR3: CASSVQNLQPQHF

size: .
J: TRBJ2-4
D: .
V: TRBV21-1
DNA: TGTGCCAGCAGCTCCAGGGAACTAGCCAAAAACATTCAGTACTTC
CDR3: CASSSRELAKNIQYF

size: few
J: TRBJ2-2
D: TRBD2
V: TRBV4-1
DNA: TGCGCCAGCAGCCAACGGTCGACTAGCACAACCGGGGAGCTGTTTTTT
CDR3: CASSQRSTSTTGELFF

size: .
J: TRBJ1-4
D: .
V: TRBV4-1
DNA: TGCGCCAGCAGCGCGGCCTGGGGGCAACTGTTTTTT
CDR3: CASSAAWGQLFF

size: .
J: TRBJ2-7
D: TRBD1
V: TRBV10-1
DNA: TGCGCCAGCAGTGAGTTTGGGGGACAGGGAGACTACGAGCAGTACTTC
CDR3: CASSEFGGQGDYEQYF

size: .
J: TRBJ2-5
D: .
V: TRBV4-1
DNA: TGCGCCAGCAGCCAAAGACATGGGGAGACCCAGTACTTC
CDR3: CASSQRHGETQYF

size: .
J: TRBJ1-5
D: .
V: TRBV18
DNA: TGTGCCAGCTCACCACGGGGGGATCAGCCCCAGCATTTT
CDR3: CASSPRGDQPQHF

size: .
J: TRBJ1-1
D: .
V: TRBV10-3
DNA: TGTGCCATCAGCACTGGACACCGGAACACTGAAGCTTTCTTT
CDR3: CAISTGHRNTEAFF

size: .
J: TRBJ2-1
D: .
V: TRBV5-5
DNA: TGTGCCAGCAGCTTGGCCGGGCACTACAATGAGCAGTTCTTC
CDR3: CASSLAGHYNEQFF

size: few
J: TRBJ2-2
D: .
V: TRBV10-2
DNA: TGCGCCAGCAGGGTGGGCGCCGGGGAGCTGTTTTTT
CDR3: CASRVGAGELFF

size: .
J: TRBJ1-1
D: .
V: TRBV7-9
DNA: TGTGCCAGCAGCTCTCGGGACATCTTGAACACTGAAGCTTTCTTT
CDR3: CASSSRDILNTEAFF

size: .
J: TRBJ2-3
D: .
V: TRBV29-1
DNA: TGCAGCTACATAGGGACCAGCACAGATACGCAGTATTTT
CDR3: CSYIGTSTDTQYF

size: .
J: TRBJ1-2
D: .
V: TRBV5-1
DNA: TGCGCCAGCAGCTTGGGACGCATTAACTATGGCTACACCTTC
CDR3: CASSLGRINYGYTF

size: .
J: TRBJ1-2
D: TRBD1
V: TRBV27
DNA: TGTGCCAGCAGTTTTTTAACAGGGGGCGAGGGGTATGGCTACACCTTC
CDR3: CASSFLTGGEGYGYTF

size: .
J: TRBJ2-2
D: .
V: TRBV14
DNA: TGTGCCAGCACCCCAGGCGGGGTTAACGGGGAGCTGTTTTTT
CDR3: CASTPGGVNGELFF

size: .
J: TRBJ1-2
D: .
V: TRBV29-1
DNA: TGCAGCGTTGTGGGGGGGAGGGATAGTAACTATGGCTACACCTTC
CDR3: CSVVGGRDSNYGYTF

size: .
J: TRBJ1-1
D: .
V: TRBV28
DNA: TGTGCCAGCAGTTTGGGGATGAACACTGAAGCTTTCTTT
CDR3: CASSLGMNTEAFF

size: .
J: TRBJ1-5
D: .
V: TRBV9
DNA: TGTGCCAGCAGCTTCAGGGTGGATCAGCCCCAGCATTTT
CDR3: CASSFRVDQPQHF

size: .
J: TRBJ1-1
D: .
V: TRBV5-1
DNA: TGCGCCAGCAGCAAGGGCTCAGGGAACACTGAAGCTTTCTTT
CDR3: CASSKGSGNTEAFF

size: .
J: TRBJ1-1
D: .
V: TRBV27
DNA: TGTGCCAGCGGGCCCTTTGGGCGGAAGAACACTGAAGCTTTCTTT
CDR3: CASGPFGRKNTEAFF

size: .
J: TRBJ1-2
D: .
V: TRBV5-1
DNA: TGCGCCAGCAGCTTGGGGAGGGTTGGCTACACCTTC
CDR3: CASSLGRVGYTF

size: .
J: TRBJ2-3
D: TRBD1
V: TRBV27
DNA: TGTGCCAGCAGTCCTGACAGGGGGCTCTGGGATACGCAGTATTTT
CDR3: CASSPDRGLWDTQYF

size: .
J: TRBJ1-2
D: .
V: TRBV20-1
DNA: TGCAGTGCGGCAGCCAACTATGGCTACACCTTC
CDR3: CSAAANYGYTF

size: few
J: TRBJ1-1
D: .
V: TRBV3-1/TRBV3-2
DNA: TGTGCCAGCAGCCCGACAGTTAGCACTGAAGCTTTCTTT
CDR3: CASSPTVSTEAFF

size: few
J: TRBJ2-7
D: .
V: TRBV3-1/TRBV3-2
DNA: TGTGCCAGCAGCCGCGGGTTCGGACTGGGAGTTACGACCTACGAGCAGTACTTC
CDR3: CASSRGFGLGVTTYEQYF

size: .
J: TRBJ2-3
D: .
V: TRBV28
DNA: TGTGCCAGCAGTTCAGGGGGGGATACGCAGTATTTT
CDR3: CASSSGGDTQYF

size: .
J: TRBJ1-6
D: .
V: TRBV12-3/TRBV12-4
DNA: TGTGCCAGCAGCTCGGGGCCTATTTCACCCCTCCACTTT
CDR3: CASSSGPISPLHF

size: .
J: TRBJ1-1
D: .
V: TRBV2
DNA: TGTGCCAGCAGTAAACAGGGTGGCACTGAAGCTTTCTTT
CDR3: CASSKQGGTEAFF

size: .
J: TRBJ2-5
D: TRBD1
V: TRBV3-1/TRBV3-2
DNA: TGTGCCAGCAGCCGAGAAGGGGGCGGAGCCCCTGAGACCCAGTACTTC
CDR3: CASSREGGGAPETQYF

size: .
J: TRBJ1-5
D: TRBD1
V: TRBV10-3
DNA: TGTGCCATCAGTAATTCAGGGGGTAGCAATCAGCCCCAGCATTTT
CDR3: CAISNSGGSNQPQHF

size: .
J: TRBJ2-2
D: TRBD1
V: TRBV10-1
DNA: TGCGCCAGCAGTGCGGGGACAGCCCTCACCGGGGAGCTGTTTTTT
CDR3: CASSAGTALTGELFF

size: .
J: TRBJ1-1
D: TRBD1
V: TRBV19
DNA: TGTGCCAGTAGTTTCCCGGGACAGATCACTGAAGCTTTCTTT
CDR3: CASSFPGQITEAFF

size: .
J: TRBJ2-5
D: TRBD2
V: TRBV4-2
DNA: TGTGCCAGCAGCCAAGGAACTAGCGGGGGGGAGACCCAGTACTTC
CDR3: CASSQGTSGGETQYF

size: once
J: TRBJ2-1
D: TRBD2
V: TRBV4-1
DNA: TGCGCCAGCAGCCAAGATCCGGGGGGGCTGGGGTACAATGAGCAGTTCTTC
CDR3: CASSQDPGGLGYNEQFF

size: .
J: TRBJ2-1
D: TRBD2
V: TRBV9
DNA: TGTGCCAGCAGCGCCACATTAGCGGGGGGGCAGGGTGAGCAGTTCTTC
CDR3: CASSATLAGGQGEQFF

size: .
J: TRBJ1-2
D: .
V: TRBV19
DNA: TGTGCCAGTAGTCAACAGGCGGAGGGCTATGGCTACACCTTC
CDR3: CASSQQAEGYGYTF

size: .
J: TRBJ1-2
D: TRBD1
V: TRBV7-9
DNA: TGTGCCAGCAGGCCTACCGGGACAGGGAGATCAATATCGCATGGCTACACCTTC
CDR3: CASRPTGTGRSISHGYTF

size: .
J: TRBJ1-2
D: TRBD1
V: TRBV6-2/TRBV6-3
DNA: TGTGCCAGCAGTCGAGGGACAGGGAACTATGGCTACACCTTC
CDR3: CASSRGTGNYGYTF

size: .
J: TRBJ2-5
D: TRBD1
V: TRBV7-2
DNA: TGTGCCAGCAGCTTAGATGTCAGGGGGCTGGAGACCCAGTACTTC
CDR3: CASSLDVRGLETQYF

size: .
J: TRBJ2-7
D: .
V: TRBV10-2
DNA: TGCGCCAGCAGTGGGACAGCGGGCTCCTACGAGCAGTACTTC
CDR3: CASSGTAGSYEQYF

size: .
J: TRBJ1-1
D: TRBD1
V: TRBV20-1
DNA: TGCAGTGCTAAGCAGGGGGCAGGGTTCTTT
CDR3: CSAKQGAGFF

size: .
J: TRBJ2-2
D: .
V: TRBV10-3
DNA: TGTGCCATCAGCTCTCGGTCAAGTGGGGGCGGGATGGCCGGGGAGCTGTTTTTT
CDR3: CAISSRSSGGGMAGELFF

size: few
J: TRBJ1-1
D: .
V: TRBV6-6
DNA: TGTGCCAGCAGTTACGAGGGGACCCCAGCTTTCTTT
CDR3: CASSYEGTPAFF

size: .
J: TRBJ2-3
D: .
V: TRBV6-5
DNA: TGTGCCAGCATCCAGGGTTCCGCAGATACGCAGTATTTT
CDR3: CASIQGSADTQYF

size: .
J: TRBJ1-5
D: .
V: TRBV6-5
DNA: TGTGCCAGCCACAGTCAGGACAATCAGCTCCAGCATTTT
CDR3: CASHSQDNQLQHF